One and the same sample provided the 27 T cell receptor beta chains below, sequenced in a study of T cell responses to AZD1222 COVID-19 vaccine. Only in-frame clones appear in the TCRdb table, and some are missing; sequencing was by immunoSEQ multiplex PCR. This sample has 100,000 to 150,000 clones; approximately 94% occur once, and the top ten carry roughly 7.2%. The starting material was peripheral blood, obtained on day 0 of AZD1222 vaccination. The receptors come from an adult in good health.

The chain couples TRBV11-2 to TRBJ1-1, with 7 bases aligning to TRBD1. J was trimmed by 6 bases and V by 1 base; bases with no gene match: 8. Germline values: CDR1 SGHAT, CDR2 FQNNGV. This CDR3 has 15 residues. The DNA of the CDR3 is TGTGCCAGCAGCTTAGCTTCCAGGGGGGGGTCTGAAGCTTTCTTT. Protein product: CASSLASRGGSEAFF.

V and J are TRBV29-1 and TRBJ2-7; 8 positions match TRBD1. The germline gives CDR1 SQVTM, CDR2 ANQGSEA. The V and J ends lost 7 bases and 4 bases, in that order; junction bases with no gene match: 12. The CDR3 extends over 14 amino acids. The CDR3: CSDWTGTGLYEQYF. CDR3 nucleotide sequence: TGCAGCGATTGGACCGGGACAGGTCTTTACGAGCAGTACTTC.

The chain is built from TRBV6-6 and TRBJ1-2; D call uncertain. This CDR3 has 13 amino acids. Germline values: CDR1 MNHNY, CDR2 SVGAGI (reference sequence). V was shortened by 7 bases and J by 4 bases, with 13 bases between the two germline ends. The chain's CDR3 is CASTETGSYGYTF. CDR3 DNA sequence: TGTGCCAGCACCGAGACGGGGAGCTATGGCTACACCTTC.

This clone was found once. This chain joins TRBV15 and TRBJ1-1; no reliable D call. The germline gives CDR1 LNHNV, CDR2 YYDKDF (reference sequence). This CDR3 contains 13 residues. With 5 bases removed from V and 1 base from J, the gap between germline ends came to 8 bases. CDR3 sequence reads: CATSYQQNTEAFF. In DNA form, the CDR3 reads TGTGCCACCAGCTACCAACAGAACACTGAAGCTTTCTTT. Based on the CDR3 plus reference TRBV15 and TRBJ1-1, the full variable domain is DAMVIQNPRYQVTQFGKPVTLSCSQTLNHNVMYWYQQKSSQAPKLLFHYYDKDFNNEADTPDNFQSRRPNTSFCFLDIRSPGLGDTAMYLCATSYQQNTEAFFGQGTRLTVV.

The V gene is TRBV21-1, the J gene TRBJ1-2; TRBD1 was called by the table and not checked on the DNA. TRBV21-1 is reported as a pseudogene. The CDR3 runs 16 residues. CDR3 DNA: TGTGCCAGCAGCAAAGTCCGGGACAGGGGTTGGTATGGCTACACCTTC. It yields the protein CASSKVRDRGWYGYTF.

This clone has only one observation. V usage is TRBV29-1 and J usage is TRBJ2-7, with D possibly being TRBD1 (6 bases). The V end was cut by 3 bases, the J end by 6 bases, with 18 bases between. Per the germline V gene, CDR1 is SQVTM and CDR2 is ANQGSEA. The CDR3 sequence is 14 residues long. The CDR3 loop is CSVEGAGGFFEQYF. CDR3 DNA sequence: TGCAGCGTTGAGGGGGCAGGAGGTTTCTTCGAGCAGTACTTC.

This clone was detected only a few times. The rearrangement joins TRBV7-8 to TRBJ1-5; tentative D call: TRBD1 (6 bases). This CDR3 region has 19 residues. Germline V gene data show CDR1 as SGHVS and CDR2 as FQNEAQ. V lost 5 bases and J 2 bases, leaving 25 bases between the germline ends. CDR3: CASSPALRMGGGGNQPQHF. The DNA of the CDR3 is TGTGCCAGCAGCCCGGCTCTGCGGATGGGAGGGGGGGGCAATCAGCCCCAGCATTTT.

In its sample, this clone was seen once. The chain uses TRBV6-6 and TRBJ1-2; no clear D. The V gene lost 6 bases and the J gene lost 1 base, with 15 bases spanning the gap. There are 15 residues in the CDR3. Germline CDR1 MNHNY, CDR2 SVGAGI (reference sequence). CDR3 residues: CASSGPADLNYGYTF. The DNA of the CDR3 is TGTGCCAGCAGCGGACCGGCAGACCTTAACTATGGCTACACCTTC.

V and J are TRBV24-1 and TRBJ2-5, with D maybe TRBD2 (6 bases). The CDR3 runs to 13 residues. Trimming pared 6 bases from V and 0 bases from J, leaving 7 bases between. Germline CDR1 reads KGHDR; CDR2 reads SFDVKD. The CDR3: CATSRDYQETQYF. The CDR3 nucleotides read TGTGCCACCAGTCGGGACTACCAAGAGACCCAGTACTTC.

The chain combines TRBV6-1 with TRBJ2-1, with D uncertain. Between the trimmed V and J ends, which lost 1 base and 0 bases, there was a span of 7 bases. This CDR3 is 15 amino acids long. Germline V lookup: CDR1 MNHNS, CDR2 SASEGT. CDR3 protein: CASSEGGSSYNEQFF. CDR3 coding DNA: TGTGCCAGCAGTGAAGGGGGTAGCTCCTACAATGAGCAGTTCTTC.

This sequence joins TRBV28 and TRBJ1-2; D ambiguous. V lost 6 bases and J lost 8, with 16 bases in between. The CDR3 extends over 13 amino acids. From germline, CDR1 is MDHEN and CDR2 SYDVKM. The CDR3 DNA reads as TGTGCCAGCAGGGAGGAGACGCTGGGGGGCTACACCTTC. As protein: CASREETLGGYTF.

V is TRBV5-6 and J is TRBJ2-7, with D uncertain. The V end was cut by 2 bases, the J end by 6 bases, with 6 bases between. The CDR3 sequence is 11 residues long. Germline CDR1 reads SGHDT; CDR2 reads YYEEEE. As DNA, the CDR3 is TGTGCCAGCAGCTTCGTTACCGAGCAGTACTTC. This sequence encodes CASSFVTEQYF.

This clone was seen once. The chain has TRBV7-9 and TRBJ2-1; 8 positions agree with TRBD2. The CDR3 is made up of 14 amino acids. Germline V gene data show CDR1 as SEHNR and CDR2 as FQNEAQ (reference sequence). After removal of 6 bases from V and 3 bases from J, the junction contained 4 bases not matched to a gene. The CDR3 nucleotides read TGTGCCAGCAGGAGCGGGAGCCTCTACAATGAGCAGTTCTTC. Its translation is CASRSGSLYNEQFF.

V and J are TRBV7-2 and TRBJ1-1; 8 nucleotides match TRBD1. The ends lost 8 bases at V and 1 base at J; junction bases unmatched: 6. Germline V lookup: CDR1 SGHTA, CDR2 FQGNSA. The length of the CDR3 is 14 residues. The CDR3 region is CASSRGQANTEAFF. As DNA, the CDR3 is TGTGCCAGCTCCCGGGGACAGGCGAACACTGAAGCTTTCTTT.

This chain joins TRBV7-9 and TRBJ2-7, with 7 bases lining up with TRBD2. Germline trimming cut 5 bases from V and 1 base from J; bases unmatched to any gene: 2. Per germline, CDR1 SEHNR and CDR2 FQNEAQ (reference sequence). The CDR3 is 13 residues long. The CDR3: CASSGRVSYEQYF. As DNA, the CDR3 is TGTGCCAGCAGCGGGAGGGTTTCCTACGAGCAGTACTTC.

The chain recombines TRBV11-2 with TRBJ1-3; TRBD1 agrees at 8 bases. The germline CDR1 and CDR2 sequences are SGHAT and FQNNGV. CDR3 size: 17 residues. V lost 6 bases, J lost 5 bases, and 15 bases stayed unmatched. CDR3 loop: CASSPLQGDPTRNTIYF. In nucleotides, the CDR3 is TGTGCCAGCAGTCCCCTACAGGGGGACCCGACTAGAAACACCATATATTTT.

This clone was seen a few times. Here the CDR3 DNA reads TGTGCCAGCAGCCATGGGGGCTCCTACGAGCAGTACTTC. This gives the protein CASSHGGSYEQYF. The chain links TRBV3-1 (or the pseudogene TRBV3-2) to TRBJ2-7; D possibly uses TRBD1 or TRBD2 (5 bases each). V was pared by 3 bases and J by 0 bases, with 6 bases between. The CDR3 loop spans 13 amino acids. Per the germline V gene, CDR1 is LGHDT and CDR2 is YNNKEL (reference sequence).

CDR3 in amino acids: CASSQDRTRNTIYF. As DNA, the CDR3 is TGCGCCAGCAGCCAAGATCGGACCAGAAACACCATATATTTT. The chain is built from TRBV4-1 and TRBJ1-3; D is unclear. Trimming took 0 bases from V and 5 from J, leaving 8 bases between them. CDR3 size: 14 residues. Per germline, CDR1 MGHRA and CDR2 YSYEKL.

The CDR3: CASPAKGQNYGYTF. CDR3 in DNA: TGTGCCAGCCCAGCTAAGGGGCAGAACTATGGCTACACCTTC. The chain combines TRBV25-1 with TRBJ1-2, with D possibly TRBD1 on 5 matching bases. CDR1 is MGHDK and CDR2 is SYGVNS in the germline V gene. Trimming removed 8 bases from V and 2 bases from J, with 15 bases in between. This CDR3 comprises 14 residues.

The chain is built from TRBV12-3 or TRBV12-4 and TRBJ1-5, with TRBD1 matching 8 bases. The CDR3 totals 13 residues. The ends lost 5 bases at V and 5 bases at J; junction bases unmatched: 2. CDR3 in amino acids: CASSLDRDQPQHF. The DNA for the CDR3 is TGTGCCAGCAGTCTGGACAGGGATCAGCCCCAGCATTTT.

The rearrangement uses TRBV7-2 and TRBJ2-5; 9 bases line up with TRBD2. The V segment lost 2 bases and the J segment 2 bases; nucleotides outside the gene matches: 6. Germline CDR1 and CDR2: SGHTA and FQGNSA. CDR3 length: 16 amino acids. In DNA, the CDR3 is TGTGCCAGCAGCTTATGGGCGGGAGGGAAGCAAGAGACCCAGTACTTC. Its translation: CASSLWAGGKQETQYF. The variable domain in full, with the rest retrieved from reference TRBV7-2 and TRBJ2-5, is GAGVSQSPSNKVTEKGKDVELRCDPISGHTALYWYRQSLGQGLEFLIYFQGNSAPDKSGLPSDRFSAERTGGSVSTLTIQRTQQEDSAVYLCASSLWAGGKQETQYFGPGTRLLVL.

The CDR3 DNA sequence: TGTGCCAGCAGTTACTCGACGGCGGACTCTGGAAACACCATATATTTT. Protein sequence: CASSYSTADSGNTIYF. The chain couples TRBV6-5 to TRBJ1-3; D is ambiguous. The ends were cut back, 0 bases at V and 0 bases at J, with 9 bases in the middle. Germline CDR1 is MNHEY and CDR2 is SVGAGI. CDR3 size: 16 residues.

The chain carries TRBV2 and TRBJ1-1; D is unresolved. V lost 6 bases and J 0 bases, leaving 11 bases between the germline ends. The germline CDR1 and CDR2 sequences are SNHLY and FYNNEI. This CDR3 spans 14 amino acids. The CDR3: CASSRRTMNTEAFF. The CDR3 DNA reads TGTGCCAGCAGCCGAAGGACGATGAACACTGAAGCTTTCTTT.

In DNA, the CDR3 is TGTGCCAGCAGCCCCACAGGGGGAAACACCATATATTTT. This codes for CASSPTGGNTIYF. The chain uses TRBV25-1 and TRBJ1-3; D perhaps matches TRBD1 (6 bases). CDR3 length equals 13 residues. Trimming took off 6 bases at V and 4 bases at J, with 10 bases between the two ends. CDR1 is MGHDK, CDR2 SYGVNS, per germline.

The genes are TRBV5-6 and TRBJ2-1, with 11 bases identical to TRBD2. The CDR3 sequence is 17 residues long. V lost 0 bases to trimming and J lost 3 bases; unmatched junction nucleotides: 5. Per the germline V gene, CDR1 is SGHDT and CDR2 is YYEEEE. In nucleotides, the CDR3 is TGTGCCAGCAGCTTGGATGTGACTAGCGGGGTCTACAATGAGCAGTTCTTC. Translating gives CASSLDVTSGVYNEQFF.

This clone was counted once. The J gene is TRBJ2-1, the V gene TRBV7-8, with TRBD2 identical over 15 bases. The CDR3 totals 18 residues. Germline CDR1 is SGHVS and CDR2 is FQNEAQ. Trimming at V came to 3 bases and at J to 1 base, leaving 4 bases not matched to a gene. The CDR3 reads CASSLGTSGRLSYNEQFF. DNA of the CDR3: TGTGCCAGCAGCTTGGGGACTAGCGGGAGGCTTTCCTACAATGAGCAGTTCTTC.

The rearrangement links TRBV11-3 to TRBJ2-1; D is unclear. This CDR3 is built from 13 residues. V was trimmed by 5 bases and J by 7 bases, leaving 12 bases between them. The germline V gene has CDR1 SGHNT and CDR2 YENEEA. CDR3 in amino acids: CASSEERFNEQFF. The CDR3 DNA follows: TGTGCCAGCAGCGAAGAGAGGTTTAATGAGCAGTTCTTC.